These 20 T cell receptor beta chains came from one sample sequenced in a study of T-cell reconstitution after alpha-beta-depleted transplantation in children. Unique molecular identifiers tagged the TCRbeta library. TCRdb reprocessed the PCR reads via MiXCR and lists one record per CDR3 protein. The sample has hundreds of thousands of distinct CDR3 sequences; roughly a tenth are singletons. Sequencing used PBMCs, obtained before TCRalphabeta/CD19-depleted stem cell transplant. All receptors come from a child between 2 and 9 years old with inherited bone marrow failure, due to receive a stem cell transplant.

This sequence joins TRBV4-3 and TRBJ1-1; D uncertain. CDR3 length equals 15 residues. The germline V gene has CDR1 LGHNA and CDR2 YSLEER. The V and J ends lost 3 bases and 4 bases respectively, with 15 bases between them. Written as DNA, the CDR3 is TGCGCCAGCAGCCACCCTAGGGCGGGTATCACTGAAGCTTTCTTT. Translation: CASSHPRAGITEAFF.

CDR3 bases: TGTGCCAGCAGTTACTTTTTGGGCGGGCCAGGGGGCACCGGGGAGCTGTTTTTT. Residues: CASSYFLGGPGGTGELFF. V usage is TRBV6-5 and J usage is TRBJ2-2; 7 bases match TRBD1. Looked up from germline, CDR1 is MNHEY and CDR2 is SVGAGI. The CDR3 runs to 18 residues. Unmatched junction bases numbered 12, after V lost 1 base and J lost 4 bases.

This clonotype appeared many times. The V gene is TRBV28, the J gene TRBJ2-5, with a tentative D call TRBD1 (5 bases). This CDR3 spans 13 amino acids. Looked up from germline, CDR1 is MDHEN and CDR2 is SYDVKM. V gave up 6 bases and J gave up 7 bases, with 15 bases separating them. For the CDR3, the DNA is TGTGCCAGCAGCCAGGGCGCTCTATCGACCCAGTACTTC. Translation gives CASSQGALSTQYF.

There are many counts of this clonotype. The chain links TRBV10-3 to TRBJ2-7; 15 positions match TRBD2. With 4 bases clipped from V and 2 bases from J, the junction kept 9 bases outside the gene matches. Germline loops: CDR1 ENHRY, CDR2 SYGVKD. There are 18 residues in the CDR3. The DNA for the CDR3 is TGTGCCATCAGTGGGGCCCCCGGACTAGCGGGAGGGACCTACGAGCAGTACTTC. Its protein is CAISGAPGLAGGTYEQYF.

The CDR3 DNA sequence: TGTGCCAGCAGAGAGGACAGCTACAATGAGCAGTTCTTC. Its protein product is CASREDSYNEQFF. J is TRBJ2-1 and V is TRBV6-6, with a tentative D call TRBD1 (6 bases). CDR3 size: 13 residues. Germline V gives CDR1 MNHNY, CDR2 SVGAGI (reference sequence). The V and J ends lost 6 bases and 3 bases respectively, with 9 bases between them.

This clonotype was observed at least ten times. The rearrangement links TRBV21-1 to TRBJ2-7; the table's D gene call, TRBD2, was not cross checked with the DNA. TRBV21-1 is given as a pseudogene. The CDR3 contains 15 residues. CDR3 in amino acids: CASRHQGRGTDEQYF. Written as DNA, the CDR3 is TGTGCCAGCAGACACCAGGGGAGGGGTACGGACGAGCAGTACTTC.

This clonotype has a single count. A much larger clone differs by one base, so this may be a read error. The rearrangement joins TRBV6-2 or TRBV6-3 to TRBJ2-1, with D possibly being TRBD1 (5 bases). This CDR3 has 14 residues. Trimming took off 7 bases at V and 4 bases at J, with 14 bases between the two ends. Germline lookup yields CDR1 MNHEY and CDR2 SVGEGT. The CDR3 loop is CASTSDRDYNEQFF. The CDR3 region has the DNA TGTGCCAGCACTAGTGACAGAGATTACAATGAGCAGTTCTTC.

This clonotype was counted only a few times. V usage is TRBV7-9 and J usage is TRBJ2-3, with TRBD2 identical over 7 bases. The CDR3 extends over 16 amino acids. The germline CDR1 and CDR2 sequences are SEHNR and FQNEAQ (reference sequence). V dropped 5 bases and J dropped 2; count of bases not matched to a gene: 10. The CDR3 nucleotides read TGTGCCAGCAGCCCCCCCACTAGCGCGAACACAGATACGCAGTATTTT. This codes for CASSPPTSANTDTQYF. Using reference TRBV7-9 and TRBJ2-3 for the parts outside the CDR3, the full variable domain is DTGVSQNPRHKITKRGQNVTFRCDPISEHNRLYWYRQTLGQGPEFLTYFQNEAQLEKSRLLSDRFSAERPKGSFSTLEIQRTEQGDSAMYLCASSPPTSANTDTQYFGPGTRLTVL.

This clonotype was detected many times. The chain couples TRBV11-2 to TRBJ2-1, with 13 bases lining up with TRBD2. Germline loops: CDR1 SGHAT, CDR2 FQNNGV. This CDR3 has 14 amino acids. V trimming: 6 bases; J trimming: 5 bases; junction bases outside the gene matches: 1. CDR3 sequence (DNA): TGTGCCAGCAGAGGGACTAGCGGGAACAATGAGCAGTTCTTC. Encoded protein: CASRGTSGNNEQFF. Complete variable domain (other parts from reference TRBV11-2 and TRBJ2-1): EAGVAQSPRYKIIEKRQSVAFWCNPISGHATLYWYQQILGQGPKLLIQFQNNGVVDDSQLPKDRFSAERLKGVDSTLKIQPAKLEDSAVYLCASRGTSGNNEQFFGPGTRLTVL.

Ten or more counts support this clonotype. The V call is TRBV11-3, the J call TRBJ2-1, with D tentatively TRBD1 (5 bases). V shed 1 base and J shed 4 bases, with 14 bases lying between them. Per germline, CDR1 SGHNT and CDR2 YENEEA. This CDR3 contains 16 residues. In nucleotides, the CDR3 is TGTGCCAGCAGCTTAGGCCGTCAGGGCCCGTACAATGAGCAGTTCTTC. Protein sequence: CASSLGRQGPYNEQFF.

Details on this clonotype: Sequence at one end of the junction differs from germline and may be a read error. The CDR3 nucleotides read TGTGCCAGCACCTCGGGACTGGACTCCGACGAGCAGTACTTC. Residues: CASTSGLDSDEQYF. The gene calls are TRBV2 and TRBJ2-7, with a weak D call TRBD2 (6 bases). Per germline, CDR1 SNHLY and CDR2 FYNNEI. This CDR3 has 14 amino acids. The whole variable domain, filled in from reference TRBV2 and TRBJ2-7, reads EPEVTQTPSHQVTQMGQEVILRCVPISNHLYFYWYRQILGQKVEFLVSFYNNEISEKSEIFDDQFSVERPDGSNFTLKIRSTKLEDSAMYFCASTSGLDSDEQYFGPGTRLTVT.

This clonotype was recorded at least ten times. The rearrangement links TRBV29-1 to TRBJ2-5, with a weak D call TRBD2 (6 bases). The germline CDR1 and CDR2 sequences are SQVTM and ANQGSEA. The ends were cut back, 4 bases at V and 5 bases at J, with 17 bases in the middle. CDR3 length: 14 residues. CDR3: CSVGQGGMGETQYF. The CDR3 DNA is TGCAGCGTTGGTCAGGGAGGCATGGGGGAGACCCAGTACTTC.

Only a few counts were recorded for this clonotype. The chain employs TRBV5-1 and TRBJ2-1; D might be TRBD1 or TRBD2, each matching 5 bases. From germline, CDR1 is SGHRS and CDR2 YFSETQ. V was cut by 2 bases and J by 5 bases, with 11 bases left in between. CDR3 length: 14 residues. This CDR3 is CASSLTGRNNEQFF. The DNA for the CDR3 is TGCGCCAGCAGCTTAACGGGACGGAACAATGAGCAGTTCTTC.

The rearrangement links TRBV4-3 to TRBJ2-7; D may be TRBD1 (5 bases). Trimming removed 3 bases from V and 0 bases from J, with 15 bases in between. Germline loops: CDR1 LGHNA, CDR2 YSLEER. The CDR3 has 16 residues. The CDR3 sequence: CASSHVGVPLSYEQYF. Here the CDR3 DNA reads TGCGCCAGCAGCCACGTAGGGGTTCCCCTCTCCTACGAGCAGTACTTC.

This clonotype was observed many times. The chain has TRBV5-1 and TRBJ2-1, with D tentatively TRBD1 or TRBD2 (5 bases each). V was pared by 0 bases and J by 0 bases, with 10 bases between. In germline, CDR1 is SGHRS, CDR2 YFSETQ. This CDR3 has 16 residues. CDR3 amino acids: CASSLGGARSYNEQFF. The DNA of the CDR3 is TGCGCCAGCAGCTTGGGAGGGGCCCGCTCCTACAATGAGCAGTTCTTC.

In this sample, this clonotype turned up many times. V gene TRBV3-1 combines with J gene TRBJ2-2; D may match TRBD1 or TRBD2 (5 bases each). V dropped 3 bases and J dropped 7 bases, with 12 bases sitting between them. CDR1 is LGHDT, CDR2 YNNKEL, per germline (reference sequence). This CDR3 region has 14 residues. The CDR3 spells CASSQGDLSGELFF. The CDR3 DNA reads as TGTGCCAGCAGCCAGGGGGACCTAAGCGGGGAGCTGTTTTTT.

The V and J genes are TRBV6-2 or TRBV6-3 and TRBJ2-7, with 14 bases identical to TRBD2. Per germline, CDR1 MNHEY and CDR2 SVGEGT. Trimming cost V 2 bases and J 2 bases; bases outside gene matches: 2. This CDR3 is 16 amino acids long. CDR3 in DNA: TGTGCCAGCAGTTACGAGGGACTAGCGGGAGCCTACGAGCAGTACTTC. It codes for CASSYEGLAGAYEQYF.

In this sample, this clonotype turned up many times. V usage is TRBV20-1 and J usage is TRBJ2-6, with a weak D call TRBD1 (6 bases). This CDR3 region has 15 residues. Deletions cut 2 bases from V and 0 bases from J, with 8 bases between. The germline V gene encodes CDR1 DFQATT and CDR2 SNEGSKA (reference sequence). The CDR3 coding sequence is TGCAGTGCTAGACAGGGGTCCTCTGGGGCCAACGTCCTGACTTTC. Its translation is CSARQGSSGANVLTF.

This clonotype was detected many times. The rearrangement links TRBV14 to TRBJ2-1; TRBD2 aligns across 8 bases. CDR3 size: 18 residues. Germline CDR1 reads SGHDN; CDR2 reads FVKESK. The trim removed 0 bases at V and 4 bases at J, leaving 11 bases unmatched. The CDR3 DNA follows: TGTGCCAGCAGCCAAGACGAGCTAGCGGGTGTACCATACAATGAGCAGTTCTTC. Its protein is CASSQDELAGVPYNEQFF.

On this clonotype itself: A much larger clone differs from this one at a single base, so this may be a read error. The chain couples TRBV20-1 to TRBJ1-1; D remains unclear. CDR3 size: 13 residues. In germline, CDR1 is DFQATT, CDR2 SNEGSKA (reference sequence). Trimming removed 0 bases at V and 4 bases at J, with 9 bases between. CDR3 coding DNA: TGCAGTGCTAGAGATCTCACGGGCACTGAAGCTTTCTTT. Protein: CSARDLTGTEAFF.